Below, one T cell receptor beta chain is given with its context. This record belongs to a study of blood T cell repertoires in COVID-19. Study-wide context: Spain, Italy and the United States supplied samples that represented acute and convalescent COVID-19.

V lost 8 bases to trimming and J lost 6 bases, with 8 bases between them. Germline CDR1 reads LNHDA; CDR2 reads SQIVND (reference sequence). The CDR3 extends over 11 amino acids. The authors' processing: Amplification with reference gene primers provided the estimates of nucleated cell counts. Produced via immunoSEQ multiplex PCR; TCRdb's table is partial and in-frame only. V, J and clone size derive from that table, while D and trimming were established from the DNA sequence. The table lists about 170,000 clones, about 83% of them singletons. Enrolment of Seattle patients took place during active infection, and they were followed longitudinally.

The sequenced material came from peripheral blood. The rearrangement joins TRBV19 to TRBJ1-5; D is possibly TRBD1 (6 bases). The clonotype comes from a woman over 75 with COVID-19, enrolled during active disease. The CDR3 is CASYRVQPQHF. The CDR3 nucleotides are TGTGCCAGTTACAGGGTTCAGCCCCAGCATTTT. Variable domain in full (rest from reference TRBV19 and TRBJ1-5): DGGITQSPKYLFRKEGQNVTLSCEQNLNHDAMYWYRQDPGQGLRLIYYSQIVNDFQKGDIAEGYSVSREKKESFPLTVTSAQKNPTAFYLCASYRVQPQHFGDGTRLSIL.